Described below is a single TCR beta chain sequence and its context. What it binds is not known. Time point reported: pretreatment peripheral blood. Each patient gave between 1 and 8 samples, pretreatment and on-treatment. The data belong to a study of PD-L1 blockade in urothelial cancer. Background on the study: From 0 to 3 prior chemotherapy regimens had been given to the patients. At 3 weeks after treatment start (second dose) and again at 6 weeks, blood was analyzed.

Only in-frame clones appear in the TCRdb table, and some are missing; sequencing was by immunoSEQ multiplex PCR. The sample yields under 60,000 clones, 80% to 90% seen once. There are 14 residues in the CDR3. J lost 9 bases, V lost 2 bases, and 10 bases had no gene match. Per germline, CDR1 MNHEY and CDR2 SVGAGI. Study-wide results and caveats: Clonality of blood TCR below the median before treatment predicted better survival.

Source: PBMCs, taken around atezolizumab (anti-PD-L1) treatment. The chain couples TRBV6-5 to TRBJ2-7, with TRBD2 identical over 7 bases. This clonotype originated in a man between 65 and 80 years old with urothelial cancer. The CDR3 is CASSYNAGEGRQYF. The CDR3 coding sequence is TGTGCCAGCAGTTACAACGCGGGGGAGGGGCGGCAGTACTTC.